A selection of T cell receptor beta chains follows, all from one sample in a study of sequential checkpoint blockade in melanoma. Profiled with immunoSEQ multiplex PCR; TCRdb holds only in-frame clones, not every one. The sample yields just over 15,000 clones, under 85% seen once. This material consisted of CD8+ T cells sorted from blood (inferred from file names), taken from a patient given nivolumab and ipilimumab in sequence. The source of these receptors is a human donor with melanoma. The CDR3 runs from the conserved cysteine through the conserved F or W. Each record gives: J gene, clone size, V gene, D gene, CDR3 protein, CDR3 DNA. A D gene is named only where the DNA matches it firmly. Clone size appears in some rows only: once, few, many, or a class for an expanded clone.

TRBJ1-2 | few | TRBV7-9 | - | CASSLGSGGYGYTF | TGTGCCAGCAGCTTAGGATCGGGGGGCTATGGCTACACCTTC
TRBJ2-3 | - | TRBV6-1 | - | CASSDPQGTSTDTQYF | TGTGCCAGCAGTGACCCACAGGGTACTAGCACAGATACGCAGTATTTT
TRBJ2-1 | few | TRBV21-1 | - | CASSPLPDSPYNEQFF | TGTGCCAGCAGCCCACTCCCGGACAGCCCCTACAATGAGCAGTTCTTC
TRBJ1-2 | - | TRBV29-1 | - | CSVEDLDGYTF | TGCAGCGTTGAAGACTTAGATGGCTACACCTTC
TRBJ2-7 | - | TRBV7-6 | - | CASSLPPDSSYEQYF | TGTGCCAGCAGCTTACCGCCCGACAGCTCCTACGAGCAGTACTTC
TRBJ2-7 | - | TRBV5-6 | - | CASSLPGQEGYF | TGTGCCAGCAGCTTGCCAGGGCAGGAGGGGTACTTC
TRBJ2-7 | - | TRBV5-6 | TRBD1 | CASSFGTAYEQYF | TGTGCCAGCAGCTTTGGGACAGCTTACGAGCAGTACTTC
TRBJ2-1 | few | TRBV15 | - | CATSWKRGGPPEQFF | TGTGCCACCAGCTGGAAAAGGGGGGGCCCTCCTGAGCAGTTCTTC
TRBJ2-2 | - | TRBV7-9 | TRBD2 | CASSPERGGRAGKLFF | TGTGCCAGCAGCCCGGAGCGGGGGGGCCGCGCCGGGAAGCTGTTTTTT
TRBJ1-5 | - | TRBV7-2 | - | CASSLVLGSGNQPQHF | TGTGCCAGCAGCTTAGTTCTTGGAAGCGGCAATCAGCCCCAGCATTTT
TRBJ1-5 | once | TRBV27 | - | CASRLIASDQPQHF | TGTGCCAGCAGGTTGATAGCGAGCGATCAGCCCCAGCATTTT
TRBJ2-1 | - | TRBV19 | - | CASTDATGSSYNEQFF | TGTGCCAGTACCGACGCCACAGGGAGCTCCTACAATGAGCAGTTCTTC
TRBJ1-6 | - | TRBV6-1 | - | CASRESRSPLHF | TGTGCCAGCAGAGAGTCCCGTTCACCCCTCCACTTT
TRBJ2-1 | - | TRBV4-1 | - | CASSQVEVTSYNEQFF | TGCGCCAGCAGCCAAGTCGAGGTCACCTCCTACAATGAGCAGTTCTTC
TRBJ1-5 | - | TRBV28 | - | CASSPDLYSNQPQHF | TGTGCCAGCAGTCCAGATTTGTATAGCAATCAGCCCCAGCATTTT
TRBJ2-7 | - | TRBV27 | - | CASSRGFFNEQYF | TGTGCCAGCAGCCGGGGTTTCTTCAACGAGCAGTACTTC
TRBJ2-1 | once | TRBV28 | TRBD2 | CASSLGLAGVVDEQFF | TGTGCCAGCAGTCTCGGACTAGCGGGAGTTGTAGATGAGCAGTTCTTC
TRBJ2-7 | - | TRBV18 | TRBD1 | CASSPTSDRGLYEQYF | TGTGCCAGCTCACCAACATCGGACAGGGGGCTCTACGAGCAGTACTTC
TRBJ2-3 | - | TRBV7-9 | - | CASSLIRVADTQYF | TGTGCCAGCAGCTTAATTCGGGTCGCAGATACGCAGTATTTT
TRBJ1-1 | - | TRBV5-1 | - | CASSLGLWDKGPRTEAFF | TGCGCCAGCAGCTTGGGTCTTTGGGACAAGGGCCCTCGGACTGAAGCTTTCTTT
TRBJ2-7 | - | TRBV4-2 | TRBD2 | CASSPRLAGGLEQYF | TGTGCCAGCAGCCCAAGACTAGCGGGGGGGCTGGAGCAGTACTTC
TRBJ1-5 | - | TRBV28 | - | CASSFGGPGSNQPQHF | TGTGCCAGCAGTTTCGGGGGGCCAGGTAGCAATCAGCCCCAGCATTTT
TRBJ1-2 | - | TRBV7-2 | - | CASSLGREAGWANYGYTF | TGTGCCAGCAGCCTAGGACGGGAGGCAGGGTGGGCTAACTATGGCTACACCTTC
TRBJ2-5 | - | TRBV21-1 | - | CASSDPNRGGLAEETQYF | TGTGCCAGCAGCGATCCCAACCGAGGCGGACTAGCGGAAGAGACCCAGTACTTC
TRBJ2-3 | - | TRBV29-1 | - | CSVRTGLTDTQYF | TGCAGCGTCCGTACAGGGCTCACAGATACGCAGTATTTT
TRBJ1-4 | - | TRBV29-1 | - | CSVQTLATNEKLFF | TGCAGCGTTCAGACACTCGCAACTAATGAAAAACTGTTTTTT
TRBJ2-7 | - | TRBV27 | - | CASSSLRTGTYEQYF | TGTGCCAGCAGTTCGTTGAGGACTGGGACCTACGAGCAGTACTTC
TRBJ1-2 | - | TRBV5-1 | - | CASSLEGDRSTF | TGCGCCAGCAGCTTGGAGGGGGACCGATCCACCTTC
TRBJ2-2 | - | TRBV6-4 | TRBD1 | CASSGTGAGELFF | TGTGCCAGCAGTGGGACAGGGGCCGGGGAGCTGTTTTTT
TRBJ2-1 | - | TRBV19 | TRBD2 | CASSTLAGAHNEQFF | TGTGCCAGTAGTACCCTAGCGGGGGCCCACAATGAGCAGTTCTTC
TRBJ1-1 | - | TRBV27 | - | CASSLVQQYTEAFF | TGTGCCAGCAGTTTGGTACAGCAGTACACTGAAGCTTTCTTT
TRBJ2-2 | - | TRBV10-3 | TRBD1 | CAISEGTGDTGELFF | TGTGCCATCAGTGAGGGGACAGGGGACACCGGGGAGCTGTTTTTT
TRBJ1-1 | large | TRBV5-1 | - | CASSLVASGTEAFF | TGCGCCAGCAGCTTGGTGGCTTCGGGCACTGAAGCTTTCTTT
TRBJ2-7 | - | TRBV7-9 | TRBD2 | CASSLYGASGPTYEQYF | TGTGCCAGCAGCTTATATGGGGCTAGCGGGCCAACCTACGAGCAGTACTTC
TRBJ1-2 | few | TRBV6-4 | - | CASSPGGDSAYGYTF | TGTGCCAGCAGTCCCGGAGGGGACTCCGCCTATGGCTACACCTTC
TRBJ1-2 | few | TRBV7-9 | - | CASSLVGANYGYTF | TGTGCCAGCAGCTTAGTCGGGGCTAACTATGGCTACACCTTC
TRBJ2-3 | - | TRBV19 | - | CASAGFSVNTQYF | TGTGCCAGTGCCGGGTTTTCTGTGAATACGCAGTATTTT
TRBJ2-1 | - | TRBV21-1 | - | CASSKAAGGPSNEQFF | TGTGCCAGCAGCAAAGCGGCGGGGGGGCCTTCCAATGAGCAGTTCTTC
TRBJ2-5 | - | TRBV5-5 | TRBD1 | CASSNDRGGETQYF | TGTGCCAGCAGCAACGACAGGGGCGGGGAGACCCAGTACTTC
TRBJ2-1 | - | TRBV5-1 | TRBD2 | CASSASGTSDFYNEQFF | TGCGCCAGCAGCGCCTCCGGGACTAGCGATTTCTACAATGAGCAGTTCTTC
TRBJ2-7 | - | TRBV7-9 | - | CASSYFRTGSYEQYF | TGTGCCAGCAGCTACTTTCGTACAGGGTCCTACGAGCAGTACTTC
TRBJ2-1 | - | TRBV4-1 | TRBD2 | CASRGGFNEQFF | TGCGCCAGCCGGGGGGGCTTTAATGAGCAGTTCTTC
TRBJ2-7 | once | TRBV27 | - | CASSTGSYEQYF | TGTGCCAGCAGTACTGGTAGCTACGAGCAGTACTTC
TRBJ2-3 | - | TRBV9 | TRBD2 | CASSESGRGGTDTQYF | TGTGCCAGCAGCGAAAGCGGGAGAGGAGGCACAGATACGCAGTATTTT
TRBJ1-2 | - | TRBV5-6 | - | CASSTTGSYTF | TGTGCCAGCAGTACCACCGGGAGCTACACCTTC
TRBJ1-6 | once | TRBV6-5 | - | CASSYGQGEYSPLHF | TGTGCCAGCAGTTACGGGCAGGGTGAATATTCACCCCTCCACTTT
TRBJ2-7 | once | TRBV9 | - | CASSVASSGTYEQYF | TGCGCCAGCAGCGTAGCTAGTAGCGGTACCTACGAGCAGTACTTC
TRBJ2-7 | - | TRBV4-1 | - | CASSQDLRQRDNEQYF | TGCGCCAGCAGCCAAGATTTGAGGCAAAGGGACAACGAGCAGTACTTC
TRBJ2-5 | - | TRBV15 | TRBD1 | CATSGTRGLETQYF | TGTGCCACCAGCGGTACCAGGGGGCTGGAGACCCAGTACTTC
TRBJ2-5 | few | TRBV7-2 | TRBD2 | CASSLETESGRAGETQYF | TGTGCCAGCAGCTTAGAAACGGAGAGCGGGAGGGCGGGGGAGACCCAGTACTTC
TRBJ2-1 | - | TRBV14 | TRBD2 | CASSGLPKKSQFF | TGTGCCAGCTCGGGACTACCCAAAAAATCACAGTTCTTC
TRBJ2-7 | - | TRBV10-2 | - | CASRLSSYEQYF | TGCGCCAGCAGACTGAGCTCCTACGAGCAGTACTTC
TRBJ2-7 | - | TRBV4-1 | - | CASSQDYRDYYEQYF | TGCGCCAGCAGCCAAGATTACAGGGACTATTACGAGCAGTACTTC